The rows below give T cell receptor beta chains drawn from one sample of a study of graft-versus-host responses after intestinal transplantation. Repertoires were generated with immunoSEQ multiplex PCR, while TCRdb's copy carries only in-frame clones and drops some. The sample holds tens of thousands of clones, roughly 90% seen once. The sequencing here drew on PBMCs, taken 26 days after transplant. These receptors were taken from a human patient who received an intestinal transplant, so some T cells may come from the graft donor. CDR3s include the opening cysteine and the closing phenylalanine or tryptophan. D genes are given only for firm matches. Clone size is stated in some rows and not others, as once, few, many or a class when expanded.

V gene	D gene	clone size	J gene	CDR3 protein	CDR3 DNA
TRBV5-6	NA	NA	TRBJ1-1	CASSWTQGFTEAFF	TGTGCCAGCAGCTGGACACAGGGATTCACTGAAGCTTTCTTT
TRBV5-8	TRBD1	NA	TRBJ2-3	CASSSDRVSTDTQYF	TGTGCCAGCAGCTCGGACAGGGTTAGCACAGATACGCAGTATTTT
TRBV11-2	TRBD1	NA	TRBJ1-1	CASSLGTGGGKRTEAFF	TGTGCCAGCAGCTTGGGGACAGGGGGCGGCAAGCGAACTGAAGCTTTCTTT
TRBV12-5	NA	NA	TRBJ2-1	CASGFGTPNEQFF	TGTGCTAGTGGTTTCGGGACTCCCAATGAGCAGTTCTTC
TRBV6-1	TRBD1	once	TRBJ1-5	CASRDGTAINQPQHF	TGTGCCAGCAGGGACGGGACAGCCATCAATCAGCCCCAGCATTTT
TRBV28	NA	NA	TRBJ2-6	CASRLQSSGANVLTF	TGTGCCAGCAGGCTACAGAGCTCTGGGGCCAACGTCCTGACTTTC
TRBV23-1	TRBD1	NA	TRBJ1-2	CASSQRQGATLGYTF	TGCGCCAGCAGTCAAAGACAGGGGGCCACTCTGGGCTACACCTTC
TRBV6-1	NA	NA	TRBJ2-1	CASTSDRISYNEQFF	TGTGCCAGCACCAGCGACAGGATCTCCTACAATGAGCAGTTCTTC
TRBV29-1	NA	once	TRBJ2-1	CSALIVDFHEQFF	TGCAGCGCGCTAATAGTCGACTTCCATGAGCAGTTCTTC
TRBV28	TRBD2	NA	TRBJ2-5	CASSLTSGGGSTQYF	TGTGCCAGCAGTTTGACTAGCGGGGGGGGCTCGACCCAGTACTTC
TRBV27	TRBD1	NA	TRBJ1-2	CASSDRIDGYTF	TGTGCCAGTTCGGACAGGATCGATGGCTACACCTTC
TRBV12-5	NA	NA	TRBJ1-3	CASSRGGALGNTIYF	TGTGCTAGTTCTCGTGGGGGGGCTCTGGGAAACACCATATATTTT
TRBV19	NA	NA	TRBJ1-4	CASSIVRETNEKLFF	TGTGCCAGTAGTATAGTCCGGGAAACTAATGAAAAACTGTTTTTT
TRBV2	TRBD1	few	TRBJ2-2	CASRGKDRDKGELFF	TGTGCCAGTCGGGGGAAGGACAGGGACAAGGGGGAGCTGTTTTTT
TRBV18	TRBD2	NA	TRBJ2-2	CASSLWTSDTGELFF	TGTGCCAGCTCACTCTGGACTAGCGACACCGGGGAGCTGTTTTTT
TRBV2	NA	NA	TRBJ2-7	CASQGPNSYEQYF	TGTGCCAGTCAGGGCCCTAACTCCTACGAGCAGTACTTC
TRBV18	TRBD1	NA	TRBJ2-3	CASTGADTQYF	TGTGCCAGCACAGGGGCAGATACGCAGTATTTT
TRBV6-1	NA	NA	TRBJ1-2	CASKKGTGYGYTF	TGTGCCAGCAAAAAGGGTACAGGATATGGCTACACCTTC
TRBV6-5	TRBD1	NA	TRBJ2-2	CASSTGGWAGELFF	TGTGCCAGCAGCACAGGGGGCTGGGCCGGGGAGCTGTTTTTT
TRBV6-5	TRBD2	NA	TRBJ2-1	CASSSPRTSGTNEQFF	TGTGCCAGCAGTTCCCCGCGGACTAGCGGGACCAATGAGCAGTTCTTC
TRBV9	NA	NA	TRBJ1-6	CASSVEGDNSPLHF	TGTGCCAGCAGCGTAGAGGGGGATAATTCACCCCTCCACTTT
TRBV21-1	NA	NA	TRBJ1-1	CASSKDEASALPEAFF	TGTGCCAGCAGCAAAGATGAGGCATCGGCCTTACCTGAAGCTTTCTTT
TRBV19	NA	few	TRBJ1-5	CASSIVEDQPQHF	TGTGCCAGTAGTATAGTAGAAGATCAGCCCCAGCATTTT
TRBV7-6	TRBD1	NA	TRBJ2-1	CASSPTGILFF	TGTGCCAGCAGCCCGACAGGGATTCTGTTCTTC
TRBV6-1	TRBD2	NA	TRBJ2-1	CASSVYPGLAPDEQFF	TGTGCCAGCAGTGTCTACCCGGGACTAGCCCCCGATGAGCAGTTCTTC
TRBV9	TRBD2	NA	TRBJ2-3	CASSVGSGGATDTQYF	TGTGCCAGCAGCGTAGGTAGCGGGGGGGCCACAGATACGCAGTATTTT
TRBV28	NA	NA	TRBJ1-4	CASSSPRAGNEKLFF	TGTGCCAGCAGTTCACCGCGCGCGGGTAATGAAAAACTGTTTTTT
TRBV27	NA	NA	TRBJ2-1	CASSFGGGDYNEQFF	TGTGCCAGCAGTTTCGGAGGGGGGGACTACAATGAGCAGTTCTTC
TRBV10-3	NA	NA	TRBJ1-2	CAISESRRGDNYGYTF	TGTGCCATCAGTGAGTCACGGCGGGGGGACAACTATGGCTACACCTTC
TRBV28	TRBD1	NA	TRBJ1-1	CASSPTTGGPMNTEAFF	TGTGCCAGCAGCCCGACTACAGGGGGACCTATGAACACTGAAGCTTTCTTT
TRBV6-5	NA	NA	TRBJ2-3	CASRQGQTPTDTQYF	TGTGCCAGCAGACAAGGACAGACGCCCACAGATACGCAGTATTTT
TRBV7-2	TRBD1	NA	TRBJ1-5	CASSFWGQGDQPQHF	TGTGCCAGCAGCTTCTGGGGACAGGGGGATCAGCCCCAGCATTTT
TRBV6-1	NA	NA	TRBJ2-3	CASSERASEVGHTDTQYF	TGTGCCAGCAGTGAAAGGGCCTCCGAGGTGGGGCACACAGATACGCAGTATTTT
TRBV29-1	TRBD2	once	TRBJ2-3	CSVGLAGGVGDTQYF	TGCAGCGTCGGATTAGCGGGAGGAGTTGGGGATACGCAGTATTTT
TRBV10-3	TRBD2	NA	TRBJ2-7	CAISDEREIYEQYF	TGTGCCATCAGTGACGAGCGGGAAATCTACGAGCAGTACTTC
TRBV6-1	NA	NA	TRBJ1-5	CASRDNQPQHF	TGTGCCAGTCGAGACAATCAGCCCCAGCATTTT
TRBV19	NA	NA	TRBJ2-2	CARTPGHANTGELFF	TGTGCCAGGACCCCGGGACACGCGAACACCGGGGAGCTGTTTTTT
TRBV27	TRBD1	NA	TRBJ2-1	CASSFGTGLYNEQFF	TGTGCCAGCAGTTTCGGGACAGGATTATACAATGAGCAGTTCTTC
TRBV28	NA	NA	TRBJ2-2	CATKPGQNTGELFF	TGTGCCACCAAGCCGGGACAGAACACCGGGGAGCTGTTTTTT
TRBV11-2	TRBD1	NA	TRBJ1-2	CASSLDLVQGDGYTF	TGTGCCAGCAGCTTAGATCTTGTACAGGGGGATGGCTACACCTTC
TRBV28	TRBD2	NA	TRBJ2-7	CASSLSSPSGVTYEQYF	TGTGCCAGCAGCTTATCCTCCCCTAGCGGGGTGACCTACGAGCAGTACTTC
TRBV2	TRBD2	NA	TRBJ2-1	CASSPVGSGGSYNEQFF	TGTGCCAGCAGTCCCGTGGGGAGCGGGGGATCCTACAATGAGCAGTTCTTC